What follows are 22 T cell receptor beta chains derived from one specimen sequenced in a study of response to subunit inactivated influenza vaccine. TCRdb processed the RT-PCR reads anew with MiXCR; each CDR3 protein has one entry. The sample has more than 700,000 distinct CDR3 sequences; 21% are singletons. The sample here was PBMCs from blood, taken around 5 days after vaccination. These receptors were taken from a man in his fifties who received an inactivated influenza vaccine.

This clonotype appeared a few times. The chain uses TRBV27 and TRBJ2-4; no clear D. CDR1 is MNHEY and CDR2 is SMNVEV in the germline V gene (reference sequence). V was clipped by 7 bases and J by 3 bases, with 10 bases between them. The CDR3 runs to 13 residues. The CDR3 region has the DNA TGTGCCAGCATCGGGTTGGGCAAAAACATTCAGTACTTC. Amino acids: CASIGLGKNIQYF.

This chain uses TRBV11-1 with TRBJ2-1, with 7 bases that match TRBD1. V lost 5 bases to trimming and J lost 10 bases; unmatched junction nucleotides: 8. The CDR3 totals 13 residues. The germline V gene encodes CDR1 SGHAT and CDR2 FQDESV (reference sequence). In DNA form, the CDR3 reads TGTGCCAGCAGCCCCGACAGGGATCGAGAGCAGTTCTTC. As protein: CASSPDRDREQFF.

A few counts support this clonotype. This sequence joins TRBV18 and TRBJ1-4; D unclear. Germline CDR1 reads KGHSH; CDR2 reads LQKENI. With 4 bases removed from V and 4 bases from J, the gap between germline ends came to 10 bases. This CDR3 contains 14 residues. CDR3 protein: CASSLRTSNEKLFF. In nucleotides, the CDR3 is TGTGCCAGCTCACTGCGGACGAGTAATGAAAAACTGTTTTTT.

The chain has TRBV4-2 and TRBJ2-7; 12 bases agree with TRBD2. Unmatched junction bases numbered 9, after V lost 5 bases and J lost 7 bases. The CDR3 totals 15 residues. CDR1 and CDR2 from the germline V gene are LGHNA and YNFKEQ. The CDR3 sequence is CASSETLAGGSEQYF. CDR3 coding DNA: TGTGCCAGCAGCGAGACGCTAGCGGGAGGGAGTGAGCAGTACTTC.

The chain uses TRBV5-4 and TRBJ2-5, with no clear D. In germline, CDR1 is SGHNT, CDR2 YYREEE (reference sequence). This CDR3 is built from 14 residues. Trimming removed 0 bases at V and 5 bases at J, with 11 bases between. The CDR3 DNA reads as TGTGCCAGCAGCTTGGGTCTGGGTCACGAGACCCAGTACTTC. Amino acids: CASSLGLGHETQYF. Complete variable domain (other parts from reference TRBV5-4 and TRBJ2-5): ETGVTQSPTHLIKTRGQQVTLRCSSQSGHNTVSWYQQALGQGPQFIFQYYREEENGRGNFPPRFSGLQFPNYSSELNVNALELDDSALYLCASSLGLGHETQYFGPGTRLLVL.

The genes are TRBV5-1 and TRBJ2-5, with 11 bases that match TRBD2. CDR1 and CDR2 (germline): SGHRS, YFSETQ. After removal of 1 base from V and 4 bases from J, the junction contained 9 bases not matched to a gene. This CDR3 spans 17 amino acids. The CDR3 sequence is CASSLWLAGGLRETQYF. The CDR3 bases are TGCGCCAGCAGCTTGTGGTTAGCGGGAGGGCTTAGAGAGACCCAGTACTTC. The full variable domain, in which reference TRBV5-1 and TRBJ2-5 provide the parts outside the CDR3, is KAGVTQTPRYLIKTRGQQVTLSCSPISGHRSVSWYQQTPGQGLQFLFEYFSETQRNKGNFPGRFSGRQFSNSRSEMNVSTLELGDSALYLCASSLWLAGGLRETQYFGPGTRLLVL.

The chain employs TRBV18 and TRBJ2-3; a possible D gene is TRBD2 (5 bases). Trimming removed 4 bases at V and 0 bases at J, with 14 bases between. The length of the CDR3 is 16 residues. Germline V lookup: CDR1 KGHSH, CDR2 LQKENI. The CDR3 DNA reads as TGTGCCAGCTCACTCACCCCGGGATTTAGCACAGATACGCAGTATTTT. Protein sequence: CASSLTPGFSTDTQYF.

This chain uses TRBV28 with TRBJ2-7, with 14 bases identical to TRBD2. The V and J ends lost 5 bases and 0 bases, in that order; junction bases with no gene match: 6. The CDR3 runs to 17 residues. Germline values: CDR1 MDHEN, CDR2 SYDVKM. The CDR3 loop reads CASSLQGTSGSSYEQYF. For the CDR3, the DNA is TGTGCCAGCAGTCTCCAAGGGACTAGCGGGAGCTCCTACGAGCAGTACTTC.

This clonotype was seen a handful of times. This chain uses TRBV7-9 with TRBJ2-5, with 8 bases fitting TRBD1. V lost 1 base, J lost 3 bases, and 7 bases stayed unmatched. The CDR3 runs to 16 residues. Germline CDR1 and CDR2: SEHNR and FQNEAQ (reference sequence). The CDR3 DNA is TGTGCCAGCAGCTTAGAAGCCGGGACAGGCAAAGAGACCCAGTACTTC. Protein product: CASSLEAGTGKETQYF.

This clonotype was observed a few times. CDR3 DNA: TGCGCCAGCAGCGCGCGACAGGAGGCCTACGAGCAGTACTTC. Its protein product is CASSARQEAYEQYF. The chain is built from TRBV5-1 and TRBJ2-7, with D maybe TRBD1 (6 bases). V shed 4 bases and J shed 2 bases, with 13 bases lying between them. Germline CDR1 is SGHRS and CDR2 is YFSETQ. CDR3 length: 14 amino acids.

The chain uses TRBV5-1 and TRBJ1-2, with TRBD1 matching over 7 bases. The CDR3 sequence is 13 residues long. Germline V gives CDR1 SGHRS, CDR2 YFSETQ. Trimming at V came to 3 bases and at J to 7 bases, leaving 6 bases not matched to a gene. DNA for the CDR3: TGCGCCAGCAGCTACGACAGGGAGGTTGGCTACACCTTC. Its protein is CASSYDREVGYTF.

This sequence joins TRBV5-6 and TRBJ1-6; D is ambiguous. Trimming removed 0 bases from V and 8 bases from J, with 12 bases in between. The CDR3 loop spans 15 amino acids. CDR1 is SGHDT and CDR2 is YYEEEE in the germline V gene. The CDR3, as DNA: TGTGCCAGCAGCTTGGAGGGCGGGTGGGATTCACCCCTCCACTTT. Translating it yields CASSLEGGWDSPLHF. Full variable domain (missing parts from reference TRBV5-6 and TRBJ1-6): DAGVTQSPTHLIKTRGQQVTLRCSPKSGHDTVSWYQQALGQGPQFIFQYYEEEERQRGNFPDRFSGHQFPNYSSELNVNALLLGDSALYLCASSLEGGWDSPLHFGNGTRLTVT.

This clonotype was detected a few times. The V gene is TRBV4-3, the J gene TRBJ2-3; 9 nucleotides line up with TRBD1. This CDR3 contains 17 residues. The V gene end was trimmed by 4 bases and the J gene end by 3 bases; junction bases not matched to a gene: 11. In germline, CDR1 is LGHNA, CDR2 YSLEER. CDR3 nucleotides: TGCGCCAGCAGCCCCGCCCCCGGGACAGGGATTACAGATACGCAGTATTTT. Its translation: CASSPAPGTGITDTQYF.

The chain has TRBV21-1 and TRBJ2-7; TRBD1 is the table's D call and was not checked against the DNA. TRBV21-1 is a pseudogene segment. This CDR3 has 13 amino acids. CDR3 amino acids: CGGSRASNYEQYF. The DNA for the CDR3 is TGTGGAGGTTCCCGGGCTTCCAACTACGAGCAGTACTTC.

The chain couples TRBV7-2 to TRBJ2-5; either TRBD1 or TRBD2 may supply D (5 bases each). The CDR3 totals 15 residues. Trimming removed 5 bases from V and 6 bases from J, with 19 bases in between. CDR1 is SGHTA and CDR2 is FQGNSA in the germline V gene. As DNA, the CDR3 is TGTGCCAGCAGCCGTTCCGGGGCAGGGCCGAAGACCCAGTACTTC. As protein: CASSRSGAGPKTQYF. The full variable domain, completed using reference TRBV7-2 and TRBJ2-5, is GAGVSQSPSNKVTEKGKDVELRCDPISGHTALYWYRQSLGQGLEFLIYFQGNSAPDKSGLPSDRFSAERTGGSVSTLTIQRTQQEDSAVYLCASSRSGAGPKTQYFGPGTRLLVL.

This clonotype was seen at least ten times. This chain joins TRBV6-5 and TRBJ2-5; D gene ambiguous. Germline CDR1 reads MNHEY; CDR2 reads SVGAGI. The ends were cut back, 2 bases at V and 6 bases at J, with 10 bases in the middle. The CDR3 has 13 residues. The CDR3 nucleotides read TGTGCCAGCAGTTACGGGGTTTTGCAGACCCAGTACTTC. Protein product: CASSYGVLQTQYF.

This clonotype was seen a few times. V usage is TRBV12-3 or TRBV12-4 and J usage is TRBJ1-4; 8 bases are a match to TRBD1. Unmatched junction bases numbered 4, after V lost 6 bases and J lost 4 bases. The CDR3 has 14 residues. This CDR3 reads CASRPGGLNEKLFF. The CDR3 coding sequence is TGTGCCAGCAGGCCAGGGGGCCTTAATGAAAAACTGTTTTTT.

This clonotype was seen only a few times. The chain uses TRBV14 and TRBJ1-1; D remains ambiguous. Germline lookup yields CDR1 SGHDN and CDR2 FVKESK. The CDR3 has 11 residues. Trimming stripped 7 bases from V and 4 bases from J, with 7 bases between. CDR3 DNA sequence: TGTGCCAGCACCTCTTTCACTGAAGCTTTCTTT. This gives the protein CASTSFTEAFF.

This clonotype appeared a few times. The V and J genes are TRBV6-1 and TRBJ1-6; D is undetermined. There are 17 residues in the CDR3. V lost 2 bases to trimming and J lost 0 bases, with 11 bases between them. Germline CDR1 MNHNS, CDR2 SASEGT. This chain's CDR3 is CASSELAGSSYNSPLHF. The CDR3 region has the DNA TGTGCCAGCAGTGAATTGGCGGGGAGCTCCTATAATTCACCCCTCCACTTT.

This clonotype was picked up a small number of times. The V gene is TRBV6-5, the J gene TRBJ1-6, with 9 bases fitting TRBD1. Trimming at V came to 2 bases and at J to 8 bases, leaving 4 bases not matched to a gene. The CDR3 extends over 15 amino acids. Germline CDR1 reads MNHEY; CDR2 reads SVGAGI. DNA for the CDR3: TGTGCCAGCAGTTACATGGGACAGGGTCATTCACCCCTCCACTTT. This gives the protein CASSYMGQGHSPLHF.

This chain joins TRBV10-3 and TRBJ2-1; 7 nucleotides agree with TRBD2. With 3 bases clipped from V and 6 bases from J, the junction kept 11 bases outside the gene matches. The CDR3 runs 16 residues. Looked up from germline, CDR1 is ENHRY and CDR2 is SYGVKD. CDR3 amino acids: CAISDSAGLLGNEQFF. In nucleotides, the CDR3 is TGTGCCATCAGTGATTCAGCGGGGCTTTTGGGCAATGAGCAGTTCTTC.

This clonotype has a handful of counts. The V and J genes are TRBV12-3 or TRBV12-4 and TRBJ1-2; 9 nucleotides line up with TRBD1. CDR3 length: 15 amino acids. Trimming removed 4 bases from V and 6 bases from J; junction bases left unmatched: 9. CDR3 sequence: CASSYINRGRDGYTF. CDR3 DNA sequence: TGTGCCAGCAGTTATATCAACAGGGGGCGGGATGGCTACACCTTC.